The clone carrying this T cell receptor (beta chain) was counted between two and nine times. Profiled with immunoSEQ multiplex PCR; TCRdb holds only in-frame clones, not every one. The sample records over 80,000 clones, 85% to 90% being singletons. With 1 base removed from V and 3 bases from J, the gap between germline ends came to 9 bases. The CDR3 runs to 15 residues. In germline, CDR1 is SGHTA, CDR2 FQGNSA. This entry belongs to a study of glioma-infiltrating T cells after dendritic cell vaccination. Turning to the study itself: The vaccine used monocyte-derived dendritic cells pulsed overnight with autologous tumor lysate.

The chain is built from TRBV7-2 and TRBJ2-2; D may be TRBD1 (6 bases). Sequenced here: blood, sampled before dendritic cell vaccination. This clonotype was sampled from a human donor with glioblastoma. The CDR3 is CASSLGPGDTGELFF. Here the CDR3 DNA reads TGTGCCAGCAGCTTAGGGCCAGGGGACACCGGGGAGCTGTTTTTT.